This TCR beta chain was retrieved from a study of shared clonotypes between healthy human individuals. Study-wide results and limits: The diversity represented, both genetic and in exposure history, was limited by few donors.

Of note for this clone: What it recognizes is unknown.

J was trimmed by 0 bases and V by 0 bases; bases with no gene match: 8. Looked up from germline, CDR1 is LGHNA and CDR2 is YNFKEQ. This CDR3 region has 18 residues. From CD4+ cells came CD45RA+ naive and CD45RA-negative memory subsets. An assay was performed, and its level was deep. Sequencing used immunoSEQ multiplex PCR; TCRdb keeps in-frame clones, though not all of them. The profile covers over 150,000 clones, with around 63% appearing a single time and about 10% taken by the ten largest. V gene TRBV4-2 combines with J gene TRBJ2-1, with 7 bases lining up with TRBD2. The source is a man aged 30 to 39 in good health. The sequenced material came from memory CD4+ T cells sorted from blood. The subset is: CD45RA-negative fraction. CDR3 region: CASSQDRLAPGSYNEQFF. CDR3 in DNA: TGTGCCAGCAGCCAAGACAGACTAGCCCCTGGCTCCTACAATGAGCAGTTCTTC.